This T cell receptor beta chain appears in the sequencing data of a study of human CD8 memory T cell subsets. General study results and limits: The Chao1 estimates suggested that precursor exhausted T cells were less diverse than stem-like memory T cells.

UMI-labeled 5' RACE yielded the TCR beta libraries. TCRdb re-called the 5' RACE reads, yielding one record per CDR3 amino acid sequence without DNA. The sample spans 19,000 or so distinct CDR3 sequences; the ten largest clones claim around 5.4%. For stem-like memory CD8+ T cells (TSTEM), the phenotype was CCR7+ PD-1- TIGIT-. Regarding this clonotype: As yet, its antigen is unknown.

Germline CDR1 SEHNR, CDR2 FQNEAQ (reference sequence). The CDR3 loop spans 14 amino acids. The sequenced sample was CD8+ stem-like memory T cells (TSCM and TCM) sorted from PBMCs. Subset here: stem-like memory CD8 T cells (TSTEM), CCR7+ PD-1- TIGIT-. The gene calls are TRBV7-9 and TRBJ2-2. This receptor was taken from a human donor in good health. The CDR3 spells CASTWVMSTGELFF.